Many counts were recorded for the clone carrying this T cell receptor (beta chain). TCRdb processed the RT-PCR reads anew with MiXCR; each CDR3 protein has one entry. The profile shows more than 550,000 distinct CDR3 sequences, over 12% of them singletons. The CDR3 runs 11 residues. Germline values: CDR1 DFQATT, CDR2 SNEGSKA (reference sequence). V gave up 0 bases and J gave up 7 bases, with 5 bases separating them. The chain employs TRBV20-1 and TRBJ2-3, with D uncertain. The origin of this receptor is a female donor in good health, serving as a healthy control. Sequencing was performed on memory CD4+ T cells from blood. CDR3 sequence (DNA): TGCAGTGCTAGAGATGGATATACGCAGTATTTT. This translates into CSARDGYTQYF.